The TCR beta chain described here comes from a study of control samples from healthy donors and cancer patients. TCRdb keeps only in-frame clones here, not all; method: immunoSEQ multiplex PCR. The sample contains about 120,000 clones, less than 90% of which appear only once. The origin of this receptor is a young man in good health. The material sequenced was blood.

The CDR3 protein is CASSLVRSTEAFF. The CDR3 region has the DNA TGTGCCAGCAGCTTAGTCAGAAGCACTGAAGCTTTCTTT. J is TRBJ1-1 and V is TRBV7-2; D is unresolved. CDR1 and CDR2 from the germline V gene are SGHTA and FQGNSA. The CDR3 is made up of 13 amino acids. The V end was cut by 1 base, the J end by 4 bases, with 7 bases between.